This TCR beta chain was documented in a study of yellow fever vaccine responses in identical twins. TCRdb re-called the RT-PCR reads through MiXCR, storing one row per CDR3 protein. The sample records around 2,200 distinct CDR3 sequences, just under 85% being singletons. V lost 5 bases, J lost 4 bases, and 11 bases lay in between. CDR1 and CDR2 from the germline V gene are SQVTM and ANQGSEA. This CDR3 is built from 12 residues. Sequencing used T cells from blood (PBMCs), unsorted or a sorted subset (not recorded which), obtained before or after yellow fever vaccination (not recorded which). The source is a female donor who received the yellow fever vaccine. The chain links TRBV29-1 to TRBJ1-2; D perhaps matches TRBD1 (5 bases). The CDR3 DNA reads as TGCAGCGTTTCGACAGACTCCTATGGCTACACCTTC. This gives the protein CSVSTDSYGYTF.